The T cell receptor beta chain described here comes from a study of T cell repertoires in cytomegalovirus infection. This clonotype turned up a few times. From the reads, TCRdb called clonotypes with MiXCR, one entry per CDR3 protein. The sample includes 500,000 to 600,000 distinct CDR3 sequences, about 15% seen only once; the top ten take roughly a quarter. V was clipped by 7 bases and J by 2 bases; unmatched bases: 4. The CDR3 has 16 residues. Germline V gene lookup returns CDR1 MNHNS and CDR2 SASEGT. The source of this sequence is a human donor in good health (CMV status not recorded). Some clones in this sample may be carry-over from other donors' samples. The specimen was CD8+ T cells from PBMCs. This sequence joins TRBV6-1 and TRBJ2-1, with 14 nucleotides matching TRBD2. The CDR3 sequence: CASTWTSGGTYNEQFF. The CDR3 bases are TGTGCCAGCACCTGGACTAGCGGGGGGACCTACAATGAGCAGTTCTTC.